This TCR beta chain was sequenced during a study of blood T cell repertoires in COVID-19. V shed 2 bases and J 3 bases; nucleotides not matched to a gene: 23. The CDR3 is made up of 20 amino acids. CDR1 is GTSNPN and CDR2 is SVGIG in the germline V gene (reference sequence). Method: immunoSEQ multiplex PCR; TCRdb's copy keeps in-frame clones and lacks some. The data contain fewer than 350,000 clones, nearly 90% of them seen just once; the ten biggest clones take up roughly 1.6%. Sequenced input: PBMCs or T cells enriched from blood (not recorded which). This chain joins TRBV30 and TRBJ2-5, with 8 bases aligning to TRBD1. The TCR comes from a woman aged 18-29 years with acute COVID-19. CDR3 region: CAWSLHHRDRRTSGEETQYF. CDR3 nucleotide sequence: TGTGCCTGGAGTTTGCACCATAGGGACAGGCGAACTTCGGGGGAAGAGACCCAGTACTTC.